This TCR beta chain was documented in a study of regulatory dendritic cells for organ transplantation. Germline CDR1 SSHAT, CDR2 FNYEAQ (reference sequence). The CDR3 sequence is 13 residues long. Assay: immunoSEQ multiplex PCR; the TCRdb copy retains only in-frame clones and omits some. The table has more than 10,000 clones, just over 70% seen once. This clone came up once. A junction boundary mismatches the germline segment, possibly from a read error. The material sequenced was memory CD8+ T cells from blood. As to subset: CD45RO+ memory T cells. The receptor's source is a human donor in good health. This chain joins TRBV7-7 and TRBJ2-7, with D tentatively TRBD2 (5 bases). The CDR3 spells CASSFTTAGEQYF. The DNA for the CDR3 is TGTGCTAGCAGCTTTACAACCGCGGGTGAGCAGTACTTC. Complete variable domain (other parts from reference TRBV7-7 and TRBJ2-7): GAGVSQSPRYKVTKRGQDVTLRCDPISSHATLYWYQQALGQGPEFLTYFNYEAQPDKSGLPSDRFSAERPEGSISTLTIQRTEQRDSAMYRCASSFTTAGEQYFGPGTRLTVT.